This is a list of T cell receptor beta chains from one sample in a study of T cells in tuberculosis. Using immunoSEQ multiplex PCR, the repertoire was profiled, and TCRdb retains in-frame clones only, with some absent. This table has over 25,000 clones, under 95% appearing once. The sample consisted of PBMCs, taken at tuberculosis diagnosis. Source of these receptors: an adult with tuberculosis. Some clones in this sample may be carry-over from other donors' samples. Both conserved end residues are part of each CDR3. A D gene is named only where the DNA matches it firmly. A clone size is listed for some rows: how often the clone was seen (once, few, many), or a class if it is expanded.

CDR3 length	V gene	clone size	J gene	D gene	CDR3 DNA	CDR3 protein
18	TRBV10-2	-	TRBJ1-6	-	TGCGCCAGCAGATACGACCACGGGACAAACTCCTATAATTCACCCCTCCACTTT	CASRYDHGTNSYNSPLHF
16	TRBV19	-	TRBJ2-7	-	TGTGCCAGTAGTTTCGACACTCTGTCAGGGTACTACGAGCAGTACTTC	CASSFDTLSGYYEQYF
14	TRBV7-2	-	TRBJ1-1	-	TGTGCCAGCTCGGGGCCTCGGGAGGGCGCTGAAGCTTTCTTT	CASSGPREGAEAFF
18	TRBV19	medium-sized	TRBJ1-5	-	TGTGCCAGTAGTATAGAGGCCCCCTCCGGGGAGGGCAATCAGCCCCAGCATTTT	CASSIEAPSGEGNQPQHF
14	TRBV15	-	TRBJ2-7	TRBD1	TGTGCCACCAGCAGAAGACAGGGTGCCTACGAGCAGTACTTC	CATSRRQGAYEQYF
14	TRBV30	-	TRBJ2-7	TRBD1	TGTGCCTGGAGTGGAACAGGGGGTTACTACGAGCAGTACTTC	CAWSGTGGYYEQYF
14	TRBV5-8	-	TRBJ1-1	TRBD1	TGTGCCAGCAGCTTGGGACAGGGGTTCACTGAAGCTTTCTTT	CASSLGQGFTEAFF
16	TRBV11-2	-	TRBJ2-1	-	TGTGCCAGCAGCTTCCGTCCCAGGGTAAAGGACAATGAGCAGTTCTTC	CASSFRPRVKDNEQFF
15	TRBV12-5	-	TRBJ2-7	TRBD1	TGTGCTAGTGGTTTTCGTGAGACAGGGACAGCCGAGCAGTACTTC	CASGFRETGTAEQYF
13	TRBV5-1	-	TRBJ2-3	-	TGCGCCAGCAGCTTGGAGGGGGCAGATACGCAGTATTTT	CASSLEGADTQYF
12	TRBV25-1	-	TRBJ1-2	-	TGTGCCAGCAGTGACAGGAACTATGGCTACACCTTC	CASSDRNYGYTF
14	TRBV30	once	TRBJ1-1	TRBD1	TGTGCCTGGAGTCTAGGGACAGCGAACACTGAAGCTTTCTTT	CAWSLGTANTEAFF
18	TRBV7-3	-	TRBJ2-1	TRBD1	TGTGCCAGCAGCTTAGAACCCGCGGGACAGGGGTCCTACAATGAGCAGTTCTTC	CASSLEPAGQGSYNEQFF
14	TRBV6-5	once	TRBJ2-7	-	TGTGCCAGCAGTTACTCTGGTCAGGGGTACGAGCAGTACTTC	CASSYSGQGYEQYF
15	TRBV18	-	TRBJ2-7	TRBD1	TGTGCCAGCTCACCGGGGACAGGGTTAGGCTACGAGCAGTACTTC	CASSPGTGLGYEQYF
16	TRBV15	once	TRBJ1-6	TRBD1	TGTGCCACCAGCAGAAAAAGACAGGGCCTAAATTCACCCCTCCACTTT	CATSRKRQGLNSPLHF
14	TRBV5-1	-	TRBJ1-1	TRBD1	TGCGCCAGCAGCTCAGGACAGGGGGCGACTGAAGCTTTCTTT	CASSSGQGATEAFF
17	TRBV6-1	-	TRBJ2-6	-	TGTGCCAGCAGTGAATTATCAGTCAGCTCTGGGGCCAACGTCCTGACTTTC	CASSELSVSSGANVLTF
13	TRBV30	-	TRBJ1-1	TRBD1	TGTGCCTGGAGGGGACAGATGGGGCCTGAAGCTTTCTTT	CAWRGQMGPEAFF
13	TRBV29-1	-	TRBJ2-7	-	TGCAGCGTTGAATTGCAGGGATTCTACGAGCAGTACTTC	CSVELQGFYEQYF
13	TRBV5-1	-	TRBJ1-1	-	TGCGCCAGCAGCTTGGAGGGAGATGGTGAAGCTTTCTTT	CASSLEGDGEAFF
13	TRBV11-3	-	TRBJ1-1	TRBD1	TGTGCCAGCAGCCCCCAGGGGGCGGCTGAAGCTTTCTTT	CASSPQGAAEAFF
15	TRBV6-1	-	TRBJ1-2	TRBD1	TGTGCCAGCAGTGCCCAGGGGGCAGGCGACTATGGCTACACCTTC	CASSAQGAGDYGYTF
18	TRBV27	-	TRBJ2-7	-	TGTGCCAGCAGTCTATTAAGGAGTCAGGGCGCGCTACCCTACGAGCAGTACTTC	CASSLLRSQGALPYEQYF
15	TRBV7-2	-	TRBJ1-5	TRBD1	TGTGCCAGCAGCTTAGGGGGACAGAACAATCAGCCCCAGCATTTT	CASSLGGQNNQPQHF
14	TRBV6-1	-	TRBJ2-7	TRBD1	TGTGCCAGCAGTGATGGACAGGGGCACTACGAGCAGTACTTC	CASSDGQGHYEQYF
13	TRBV19	-	TRBJ1-1	TRBD1	TGTGCCAGTACAGGGGGTACAAACACTGAAGCTTTCTTT	CASTGGTNTEAFF
14	TRBV5-1	once	TRBJ1-6	-	TGCGCCAGCAGCTCCAGGGTCGGTAATTCACCCCTCCACTTT	CASSSRVGNSPLHF
15	TRBV7-8	-	TRBJ2-3	TRBD2	TGTGCCAGCAGTACAGCGGGGTCTAGCACAGATACGCAGTATTTT	CASSTAGSSTDTQYF
14	TRBV7-8	-	TRBJ2-3	-	TGTGCCAGCAGCTTATCCCGGGTGATAGATACGCAGTATTTT	CASSLSRVIDTQYF
16	TRBV15	-	TRBJ2-7	TRBD1	TGTGCCACCAGCTCGCCGGACAGGGGGCGACCTTACGAGCAGTACTTC	CATSSPDRGRPYEQYF
18	TRBV4-1	-	TRBJ2-7	-	TGCGCCAGCAGCCAAAGGGGGGGAGCGGCGGCCTCCTCCTACGAGCAGTACTTC	CASSQRGGAAASSYEQYF
16	TRBV6-5	-	TRBJ1-1	-	TGTGCCAGCAGTTATCGCCGGAGCCCCCGAGGAATTGAAGCTTTCTTT	CASSYRRSPRGIEAFF
13	TRBV2	few	TRBJ1-6	-	TGTGCCAGCGAACAAGAATATAATTCACCCCTCCACTTT	CASEQEYNSPLHF
14	TRBV7-2	once	TRBJ2-7	TRBD1	TGTGCCAGCAGCTTTGGGACAGGGGGTCGGGAGCAGTACTTC	CASSFGTGGREQYF
14	TRBV10-3	-	TRBJ2-3	TRBD1	TGTGCCATCAGGGGGGGACAGGGGACAGATACGCAGTATTTT	CAIRGGQGTDTQYF
16	TRBV14	-	TRBJ2-1	TRBD2	TGTGCCAGCAGCCCCACCGGGGGGTCTACCTACAATGAGCAGTTCTTC	CASSPTGGSTYNEQFF
14	TRBV27	medium-sized	TRBJ1-2	TRBD1	TGTGCCAGCAGTTTACAGGGGGGAAACTATGGCTACACCTTC	CASSLQGGNYGYTF
14	TRBV5-4	few	TRBJ1-3	-	TGTGCCAGCAGCTCCCCAGGGGAGGGAAACACCATATATTTT	CASSSPGEGNTIYF
14	TRBV7-2	-	TRBJ1-2	TRBD1	TGTGCCAGCAGCCAACCAGGGGGGAACTATGGCTACACCTTC	CASSQPGGNYGYTF
17	TRBV5-4	-	TRBJ2-2	TRBD2	TGTGCCAGCAGCTTCGGCCTTAGCGGGGGGAGCACCGGGGAGCTGTTTTTT	CASSFGLSGGSTGELFF
15	TRBV6-6	-	TRBJ2-3	-	TGTGCCAGCAGTTACTCCGAAGGGGTGACAGATACGCAGTATTTT	CASSYSEGVTDTQYF
14	TRBV2	-	TRBJ1-1	TRBD1	TGTGCCGGGGGACAGAACCTTTTGGCCACTGAAGCTTTCTTT	CAGGQNLLATEAFF
16	TRBV6-1	-	TRBJ2-4	TRBD1	TGTGCCAGCAGTGAGTTGGACAGGGCGGTCAAAAACATTCAGTACTTC	CASSELDRAVKNIQYF
14	TRBV2	-	TRBJ1-4	-	TGTGCCAGCAGCCCCAGGAAAACTAATGAAAAACTGTTTTTT	CASSPRKTNEKLFF
13	TRBV6-1	-	TRBJ2-2	-	TGTGCCAGCAGTGATCTCGGTTTCGGGGAGCTGTTTTTT	CASSDLGFGELFF
15	TRBV14	-	TRBJ2-1	TRBD2	TGTGCCAGCAGCGAGGGGACTAGCGGATACAATGAGCAGTTCTTC	CASSEGTSGYNEQFF
16	TRBV5-8	-	TRBJ1-2	TRBD1	TGTGCCAGCAGCTTGGCTTGGACAGGGGTTTTTGGTGGCTACACCTTC	CASSLAWTGVFGGYTF
14	TRBV7-9	-	TRBJ1-4	-	TGTGCCAGCCGCCCGGGGGGTCCAAATGAAAAACTGTTTTTT	CASRPGGPNEKLFF
17	TRBV10-3	once	TRBJ2-3	-	TGTGCCATCAGTGAAAAACGGGGGGCAATATTTCCAGATACGCAGTATTTT	CAISEKRGAIFPDTQYF
14	TRBV6-1	few	TRBJ1-1	TRBD1	TGTGCCAGCAGTGACCCGGGGACAGTTTATCAAGCTTTCTTT	CASSDPGTVYQAFF
13	TRBV7-3	-	TRBJ1-1	-	TGTGCCAGCAGCACGGGTGGGAACACTGAAGCTTTCTTT	CASSTGGNTEAFF
15	TRBV6-5	-	TRBJ2-1	-	TGTGCCAGCAGTTACGGGAGGGGGGCCTACAATGAGCAGTTCTTC	CASSYGRGAYNEQFF
13	TRBV7-8	-	TRBJ1-5	TRBD1	TGTGCCAGCAGCTCCGGACAGGTTCAGCCCCAGCATTTT	CASSSGQVQPQHF
15	TRBV28	-	TRBJ2-7	TRBD1	TGTGCCAGCAGTAGCCCCGGGACAGGGGGCCACGAGCAGTACTTC	CASSSPGTGGHEQYF
11	TRBV20-1	-	TRBJ1-1	-	TGCAGTGCTAGCGGGTGGAATGAAGCTTTCTTT	CSASGWNEAFF
15	TRBV5-5	-	TRBJ2-3	-	TGTGCCAGCAGCTTGGGTGGGGCGGGGACAGATACGCAGTATTTT	CASSLGGAGTDTQYF
14	TRBV27	-	TRBJ2-7	TRBD2	TGTGCCAGCAGAATTAGCGGGGCCCGGGGCGAGCAGTACTTC	CASRISGARGEQYF